These 21 T cell receptor beta chains were sequenced from one sample in a study. TCRdb re-called the RT-PCR reads with MiXCR, one entry per CDR3 protein. The sample contains 650,000 to 800,000 distinct CDR3 sequences, 12% to 15% of which appear only once. Sequences were obtained from memory CD4+ T cells from blood. These receptors all stem from a female donor in good health, serving as a healthy control.

This clonotype has at least ten counts. The V gene is TRBV24-1, the J gene TRBJ2-3, with 9 positions matching TRBD1. Trimming took 7 bases from V and 0 from J; bases not matched to a gene: 4. Germline V gene sequence: CDR1 KGHDR, CDR2 SFDVKD. The CDR3 sequence is 15 residues long. CDR3 sequence reads: CATSVGQGSTDTQYF. Written as DNA, the CDR3 is TGTGCCACCAGCGTGGGACAGGGAAGCACAGATACGCAGTATTTT.

This clonotype has ten or more counts. The V call is TRBV27, the J call TRBJ1-1; no definite D call. This CDR3 spans 13 amino acids. Germline-derived CDR1 and CDR2 are MNHEY and SMNVEV (reference sequence). The V end lost 4 bases, the J end lost 1 base, and 7 bases lay between the germline ends. The CDR3: CASSSTENTEAFF. The CDR3 DNA sequence: TGTGCCAGCAGTTCTACAGAGAACACTGAAGCTTTCTTT.

This clonotype was seen ten or more times. The rearrangement joins TRBV6-5 to TRBJ1-1; a possible D gene is TRBD1 (5 bases). The CDR3 contains 12 residues. The germline CDR1 and CDR2 sequences are MNHEY and SVGAGI. Trimming stripped 4 bases from V and 6 bases from J, with 9 bases between. The CDR3 DNA is TGTGCCAGCAGTTCCCCAGGGTCTGAAGCTTTCTTT. Protein product: CASSSPGSEAFF.

The chain carries TRBV5-7 and TRBJ1-2; possibly TRBD1 for D (6 bases). TRBV5-7 is identified as an open reading frame with a role that is uncertain. V gave up 4 bases and J gave up 6 bases, with 16 bases separating them. The length of the CDR3 is 14 residues. The CDR3 loop is CASSPREQGDGYTF. DNA for the CDR3: TGTGCCAGCAGCCCGAGGGAACAGGGCGATGGCTACACCTTC.

This clonotype was recorded at least ten times. The gene calls are TRBV4-3 and TRBJ2-1; D is possibly TRBD2 (5 bases). Germline V gives CDR1 LGHNA, CDR2 YSLEER. V was shortened by 2 bases and J by 9 bases, with 26 bases between the two germline ends. The CDR3 extends over 18 amino acids. CDR3 DNA: TGCGCCAGCAGCCAACGCCCCACCGCCGGGGTTGGTGGTGTTGAGCAGTTCTTC. The encoded protein is CASSQRPTAGVGGVEQFF.

The chain joins TRBV7-2 to TRBJ1-4; no clear D gene. Germline assignment: CDR1 SGHTA and CDR2 FQGNSA. Trimming stripped 5 bases from V and 0 bases from J, with 10 bases between. This CDR3 region has 15 residues. The CDR3, as DNA: TGTGCCAGCAGCCAGATGATCTCAACTAATGAAAAACTGTTTTTT. It encodes CASSQMISTNEKLFF.

This clonotype was counted a few times. The rearrangement uses TRBV24-1 and TRBJ2-7, with D unclear. From germline, CDR1 is KGHDR and CDR2 SFDVKD. Trimming took 3 bases from V and 3 from J, leaving 5 bases between them. This CDR3 comprises 12 residues. The CDR3 here is CATSDEDYEQYF. DNA of the CDR3: TGTGCCACCAGTGATGAAGACTACGAGCAGTACTTC.

This clonotype was counted once. The V call is TRBV11-2, the J call TRBJ2-7; TRBD1 might be the D (6 bases). The CDR3 length is 13 residues. CDR1 is SGHAT and CDR2 is FQNNGV in the germline V gene. Trimming shortened V by 5 bases and J by 6 bases, and 14 bases separated the two germline ends. CDR3 amino acids: CASSATGFREQYF. The DNA for the CDR3 is TGTGCCAGCAGCGCCACAGGGTTCCGCGAGCAGTACTTC.

This clonotype came up a few times. The V and J genes are TRBV6-5 and TRBJ1-2; no clear D. Germline V lookup: CDR1 MNHEY, CDR2 SVGAGI. Trimming removed 5 bases at V and 1 base at J, with 11 bases between. The CDR3 is 14 amino acids. For the CDR3, the DNA is TGTGCCAGCAGTGGGCGAGATGTTAACTATGGCTACACCTTC. This translates into CASSGRDVNYGYTF.

This clonotype has ten or more counts. The CDR3 spells CSARDPSGSRTDTQYF. In DNA form, the CDR3 reads TGCAGTGCTAGAGACCCTAGCGGGAGTCGTACAGATACGCAGTATTTT. The gene calls are TRBV20-1 and TRBJ2-3, with 10 bases aligning to TRBD2. Trimming at V came to 0 bases and at J to 3 bases, leaving 6 bases not matched to a gene. This CDR3 is 16 amino acids long. In germline, CDR1 is DFQATT, CDR2 SNEGSKA (reference sequence).

The rearrangement links TRBV18 to TRBJ1-1; D is unclear. The germline CDR1 and CDR2 sequences are KGHSH and LQKENI. This CDR3 has 14 amino acids. Trimming shortened V by 2 bases and J by 7 bases, and 14 bases separated the two germline ends. CDR3 DNA sequence: TGTGCCAGCTCACCAGGGTCAGTGTGGGGTGAAGCTTTCTTT. This encodes CASSPGSVWGEAFF.

This clonotype was detected only a few times. The chain recombines TRBV7-2 with TRBJ2-1, with 10 bases matching TRBD1. The junction had 5 bases not matched to a gene; V was cut back by 5 bases and J by 7 bases. Germline V gene data show CDR1 as SGHTA and CDR2 as FQGNSA. This CDR3 contains 14 residues. The CDR3 bases are TGTGCCAGCAGCCTGGACAGGGGGAGGAATGAGCAGTTCTTC. It codes for CASSLDRGRNEQFF.

This clonotype showed up just a few times. The J gene is TRBJ1-1, the V gene TRBV20-1; 11 nucleotides line up with TRBD1. V was pared by 6 bases and J by 7 bases, with 13 bases of the junction left unmatched. The germline gives CDR1 DFQATT, CDR2 SNEGSKA (reference sequence). The CDR3 is 15 residues long. DNA of the CDR3: TGCAGTGCCTCCTCGGGACAGGGGGGTTATTATGAAGCTTTCTTT. Translation: CSASSGQGGYYEAFF.

CDR3 sequence reads: CASSPYSGGRYEQYF. The CDR3 nucleotides read TGTGCCAGCTCACCATATTCGGGGGGCCGGTACGAGCAGTACTTC. V usage is TRBV18 and J usage is TRBJ2-7, with D maybe TRBD2 (7 bases). The CDR3 is 15 residues long. Looked up from germline, CDR1 is KGHSH and CDR2 is LQKENI. The V end lost 2 bases, the J end lost 4 bases, and 15 bases lay between the germline ends.

This clonotype has more than one count but fewer than ten. The genes are TRBV7-2 and TRBJ2-4; D not resolved. CDR3 length equals 13 residues. The ends were cut back, 4 bases at V and 6 bases at J, with 10 bases in the middle. CDR1 and CDR2 (germline): SGHTA, FQGNSA. CDR3 coding DNA: TGTGCCAGCAGCTCCGGACGCCTAAACATTCAGTACTTC. This codes for CASSSGRLNIQYF.

Comments on this clonotype: The CDR3 ends on some other residue instead of the conserved phenylalanine or tryptophan, so this is likely a read error. The DNA is left out, because the CDR3 cannot be placed on it with certainty; the CDR3 is given as TCRdb lists it. The chain links TRBV20-1 to TRBJ2-6. Inclusive of both ends, the CDR3 amounts to 8 amino acids. The germline CDR1 and CDR2 sequences are DFQATT and SNEGSKA (reference sequence). CDR3 region: CSSFAWTS.

This clonotype was recorded many times. The rearrangement links TRBV10-3 to TRBJ1-6; 9 nucleotides line up with TRBD1. Germline V gene sequence: CDR1 ENHRY, CDR2 SYGVKD. The CDR3 extends over 14 amino acids. Germline trimming cut 2 bases from V and 9 bases from J; bases unmatched to any gene: 2. The CDR3 is CAISEDRGSSPLHF. DNA for the CDR3: TGTGCCATCAGTGAGGACAGGGGGAGTTCACCCCTCCACTTT.

In DNA, the CDR3 is TGTGCCAGCACCACGGGCTCAGATACGCAGTATTTT. Translating it yields CASTTGSDTQYF. The chain combines TRBV12-3 or TRBV12-4 with TRBJ2-3; D unresolved. V shed 7 bases and J shed 4 bases, with 9 bases lying between them. The CDR3 is made up of 12 amino acids.

The V gene is TRBV18, the J gene TRBJ2-7; 9 bases are a match to TRBD1. There are 15 residues in the CDR3. With 6 bases clipped from V and 0 bases from J, the junction kept 6 bases outside the gene matches. The V gene's germline CDR1 is KGHSH and CDR2 LQKENI. The CDR3 loop reads CASSGYRGPSYEQYF. CDR3 DNA: TGTGCCAGCTCCGGATACAGGGGGCCCTCCTACGAGCAGTACTTC. Full variable domain (outside the CDR3, taken from reference TRBV18 and TRBJ2-7): NAGVMQNPRHLVRRRGQEARLRCSPMKGHSHVYWYRQLPEEGLKFMVYLQKENIIDESGMPKERFSAEFPKEGPSILRIQQVVRGDSAAYFCASSGYRGPSYEQYFGPGTRLTVT.

In this sample, this clonotype turned up many times. The V gene is TRBV29-1, the J gene TRBJ1-4, with unresolved D. The CDR3 has 12 amino acids. The V end was cut by 3 bases, the J end by 8 bases, with 10 bases between. Germline CDR1 and CDR2: SQVTM and ANQGSEA. CDR3 DNA sequence: TGCAGCGTTGACAGCGCGGGAGAAAAACTGTTTTTT. It is translated as CSVDSAGEKLFF.

The chain joins TRBV10-3 to TRBJ2-2; D is ambiguous. Trimming took 3 bases from V and 6 from J, leaving 8 bases between them. The CDR3 sequence is 13 residues long. Germline assignment: CDR1 ENHRY and CDR2 SYGVKD. DNA for the CDR3: TGTGCCATCAGTGAAGCGTTAGCCGGGGAGCTGTTTTTT. Its translation: CAISEALAGELFF.